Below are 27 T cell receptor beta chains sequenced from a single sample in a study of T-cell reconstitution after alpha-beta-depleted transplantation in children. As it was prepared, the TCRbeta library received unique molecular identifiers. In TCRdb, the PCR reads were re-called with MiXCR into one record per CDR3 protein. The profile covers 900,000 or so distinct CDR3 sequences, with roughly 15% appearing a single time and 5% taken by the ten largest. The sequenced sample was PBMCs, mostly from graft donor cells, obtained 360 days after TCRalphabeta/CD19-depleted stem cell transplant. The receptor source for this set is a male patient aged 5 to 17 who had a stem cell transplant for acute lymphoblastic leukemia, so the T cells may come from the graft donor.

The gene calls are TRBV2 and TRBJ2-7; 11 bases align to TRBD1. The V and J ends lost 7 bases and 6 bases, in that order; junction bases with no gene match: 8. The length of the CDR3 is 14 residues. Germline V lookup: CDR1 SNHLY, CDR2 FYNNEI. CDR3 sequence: CASTGQGAFSEQYF. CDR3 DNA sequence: TGTGCCAGCACCGGACAGGGGGCTTTTTCCGAGCAGTACTTC.

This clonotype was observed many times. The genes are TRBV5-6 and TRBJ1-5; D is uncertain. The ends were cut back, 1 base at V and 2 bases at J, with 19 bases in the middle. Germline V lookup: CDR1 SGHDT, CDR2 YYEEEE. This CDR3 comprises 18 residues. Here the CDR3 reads CASSLSLDLEYRNQPQHF. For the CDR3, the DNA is TGTGCCAGCAGCTTGTCACTCGATCTCGAATATCGCAATCAGCCCCAGCATTTT.

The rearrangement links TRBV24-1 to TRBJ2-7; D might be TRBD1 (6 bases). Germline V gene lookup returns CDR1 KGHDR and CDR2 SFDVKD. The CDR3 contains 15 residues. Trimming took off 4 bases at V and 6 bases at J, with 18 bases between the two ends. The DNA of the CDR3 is TGTGCCACCAGTGAGGTTCCGGACAGAACTGCCGAGCAGTACTTC. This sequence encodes CATSEVPDRTAEQYF.

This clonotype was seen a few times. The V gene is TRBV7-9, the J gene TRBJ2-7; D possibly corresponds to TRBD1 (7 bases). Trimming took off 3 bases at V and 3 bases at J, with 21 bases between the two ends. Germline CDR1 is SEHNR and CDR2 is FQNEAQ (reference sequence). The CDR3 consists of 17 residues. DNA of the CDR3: TGTGCCAGCAGCTTTCCTCAGGGGGGTCACCATAGCTACGAGCAGTACTTC. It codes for CASSFPQGGHHSYEQYF. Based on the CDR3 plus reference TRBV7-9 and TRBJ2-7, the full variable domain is DTGVSQNPRHKITKRGQNVTFRCDPISEHNRLYWYRQTLGQGPEFLTYFQNEAQLEKSRLLSDRFSAERPKGSFSTLEIQRTEQGDSAMYLCASSFPQGGHHSYEQYFGPGTRLTVT.

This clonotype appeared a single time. The CDR3 DNA sequence: TGTGCCAGCAGCTTAGTAGGGGGGTATACGCCCCACTACGAGCAGTACTTC. It specifies CASSLVGGYTPHYEQYF. This chain joins TRBV11-1 and TRBJ2-7; D may match TRBD1 or TRBD2 (6 bases each). The CDR3 contains 17 residues. V lost 1 base, J lost 3 bases, and 19 bases lay in between. CDR1 is SGHAT and CDR2 is FQDESV in the germline V gene (reference sequence).

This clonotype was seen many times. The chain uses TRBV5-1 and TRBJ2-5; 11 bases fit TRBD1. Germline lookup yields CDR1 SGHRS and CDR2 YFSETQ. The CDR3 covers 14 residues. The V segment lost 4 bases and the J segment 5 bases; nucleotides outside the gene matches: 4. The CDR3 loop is CASSLDRGRETQYF. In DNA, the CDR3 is TGCGCCAGCAGCCTGGACAGGGGGCGCGAGACCCAGTACTTC.

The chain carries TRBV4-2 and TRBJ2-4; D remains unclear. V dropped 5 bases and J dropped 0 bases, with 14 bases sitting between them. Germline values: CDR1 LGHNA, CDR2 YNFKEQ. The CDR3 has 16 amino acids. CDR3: CASSVFWQIAKNIQYF. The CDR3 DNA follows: TGTGCCAGCAGCGTTTTCTGGCAGATAGCCAAAAACATTCAGTACTTC.

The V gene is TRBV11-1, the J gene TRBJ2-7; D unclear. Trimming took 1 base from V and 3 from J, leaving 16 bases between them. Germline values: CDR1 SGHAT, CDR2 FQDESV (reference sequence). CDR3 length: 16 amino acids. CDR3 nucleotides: TGTGCCAGCAGCTTAGAGCTCCGCGGATGGTACTACGAGCAGTACTTC. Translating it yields CASSLELRGWYYEQYF.

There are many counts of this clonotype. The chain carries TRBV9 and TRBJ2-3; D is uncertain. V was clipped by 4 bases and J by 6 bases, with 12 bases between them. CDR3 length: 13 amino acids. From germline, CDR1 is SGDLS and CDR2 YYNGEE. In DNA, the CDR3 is TGTGCCAGCAGCCCCCTGGGCGGTGATACGCAGTATTTT. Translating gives CASSPLGGDTQYF. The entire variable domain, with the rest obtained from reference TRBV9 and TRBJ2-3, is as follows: DSGVTQTPKHLITATGQRVTLRCSPRSGDLSVYWYQQSLDQGLQFLIQYYNGEERAKGNILERFSAQQFPDLHSELNLSSLELGDSALYFCASSPLGGDTQYFGPGTRLTVL.

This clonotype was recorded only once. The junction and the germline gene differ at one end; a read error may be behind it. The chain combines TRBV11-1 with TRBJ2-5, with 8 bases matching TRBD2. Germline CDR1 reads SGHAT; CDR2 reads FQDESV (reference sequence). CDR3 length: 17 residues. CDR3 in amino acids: CACSLVRLAGSQETQYF. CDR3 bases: TGTGCCTGCAGCTTAGTTCGCCTAGCGGGTTCCCAAGAGACCCAGTACTTC. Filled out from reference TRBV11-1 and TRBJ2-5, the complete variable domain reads EAEVAQSPRYKITEKSQAVAFWCDPISGHATLYWYRQILGQGPELLVQFQDESVVDDSQLPKDRFSAERLKGVDSTLKIQPAELGDSAMYLCACSLVRLAGSQETQYFGPGTRLLVL.

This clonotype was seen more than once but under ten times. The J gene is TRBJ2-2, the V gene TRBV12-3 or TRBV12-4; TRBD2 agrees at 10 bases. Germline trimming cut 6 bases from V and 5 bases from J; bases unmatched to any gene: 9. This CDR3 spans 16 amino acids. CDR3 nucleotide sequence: TGTGCCAGCAGGCCCCGACTAGCGGGCGGTACCGGGGAGCTGTTTTTT. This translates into CASRPRLAGGTGELFF.

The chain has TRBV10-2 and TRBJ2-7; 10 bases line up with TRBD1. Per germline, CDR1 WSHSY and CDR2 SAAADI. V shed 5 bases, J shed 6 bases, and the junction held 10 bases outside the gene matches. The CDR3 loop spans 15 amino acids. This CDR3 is CASSSRQGAVSEQYF. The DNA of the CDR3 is TGCGCCAGCAGTAGTCGACAGGGGGCGGTGAGCGAGCAGTACTTC.

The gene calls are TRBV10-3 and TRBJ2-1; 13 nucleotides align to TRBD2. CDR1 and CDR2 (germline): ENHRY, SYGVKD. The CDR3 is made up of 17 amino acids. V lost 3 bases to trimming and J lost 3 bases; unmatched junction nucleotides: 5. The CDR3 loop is CAISERTSGSHYNEQFF. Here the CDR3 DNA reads TGTGCCATCAGTGAACGGACTAGCGGGAGCCACTACAATGAGCAGTTCTTC.

CDR3 bases: TGCGCCAGCAGCCCTTGGGAAGACACTGAAGCTTTCTTT. Amino acid sequence: CASSPWEDTEAFF. V usage is TRBV5-1 and J usage is TRBJ1-1; D call uncertain. The ends were cut back, 4 bases at V and 3 bases at J, with 10 bases in the middle. Germline lookup yields CDR1 SGHRS and CDR2 YFSETQ. The CDR3 extends over 13 amino acids.

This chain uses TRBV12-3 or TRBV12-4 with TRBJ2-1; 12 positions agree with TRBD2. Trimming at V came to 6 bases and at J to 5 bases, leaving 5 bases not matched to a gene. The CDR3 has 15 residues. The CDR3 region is CASSTGLAGNNEQFF. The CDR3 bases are TGTGCCAGCAGCACGGGACTAGCGGGTAACAATGAGCAGTTCTTC.

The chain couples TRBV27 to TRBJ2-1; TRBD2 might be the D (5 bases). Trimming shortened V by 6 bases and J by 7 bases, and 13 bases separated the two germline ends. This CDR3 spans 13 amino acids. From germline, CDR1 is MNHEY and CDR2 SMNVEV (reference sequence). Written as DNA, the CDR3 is TGTGCCAGCAGCTGGAGGCGCCCTAATGAGCAGTTCTTC. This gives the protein CASSWRRPNEQFF.

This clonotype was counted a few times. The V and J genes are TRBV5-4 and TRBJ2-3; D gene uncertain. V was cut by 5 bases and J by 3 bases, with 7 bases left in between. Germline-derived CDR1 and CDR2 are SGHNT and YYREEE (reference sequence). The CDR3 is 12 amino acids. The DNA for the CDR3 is TGTGCCAGCAGATCGATAACAGATACGCAGTATTTT. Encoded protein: CASRSITDTQYF.

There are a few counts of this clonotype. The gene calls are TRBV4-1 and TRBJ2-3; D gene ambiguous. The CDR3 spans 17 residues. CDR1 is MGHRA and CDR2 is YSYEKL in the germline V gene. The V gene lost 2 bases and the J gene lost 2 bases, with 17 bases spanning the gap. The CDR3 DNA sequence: TGCGCCAGCAGCCAACCTCGACTCCGGGCGGACACAGATACGCAGTATTTT. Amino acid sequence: CASSQPRLRADTDTQYF.

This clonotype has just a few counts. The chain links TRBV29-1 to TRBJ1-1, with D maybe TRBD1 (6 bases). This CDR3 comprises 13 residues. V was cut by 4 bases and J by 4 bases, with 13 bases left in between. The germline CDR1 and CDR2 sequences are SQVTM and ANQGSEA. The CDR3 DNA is TGCAGCGTTGTTGGGGGGCTAGGCACTGAAGCTTTCTTT. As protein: CSVVGGLGTEAFF.

DNA of the CDR3: TGCAGTGCGTCGGGACAGTTCCTCGAGCAGTACTTC. This translates into CSASGQFLEQYF. J is TRBJ2-7 and V is TRBV20-1, with 7 positions matching TRBD1. The junction had 8 bases not matched to a gene; V was cut back by 6 bases and J by 6 bases. The CDR3 runs to 12 residues. CDR1 and CDR2 (germline): DFQATT, SNEGSKA (reference sequence).

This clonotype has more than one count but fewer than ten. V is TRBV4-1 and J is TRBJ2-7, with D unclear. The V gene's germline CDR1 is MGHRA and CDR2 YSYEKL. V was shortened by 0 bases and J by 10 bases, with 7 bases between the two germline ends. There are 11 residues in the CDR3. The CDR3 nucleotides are TGCGCCAGCAGCCAAGAGGCAGACCAGTACTTC. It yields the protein CASSQEADQYF.

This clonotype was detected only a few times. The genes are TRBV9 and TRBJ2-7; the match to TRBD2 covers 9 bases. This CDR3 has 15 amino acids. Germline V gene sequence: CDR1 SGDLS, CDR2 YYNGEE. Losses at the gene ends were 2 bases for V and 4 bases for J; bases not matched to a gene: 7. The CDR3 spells CASSVSSGKPYEQYF. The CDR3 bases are TGTGCCAGCAGCGTCTCTAGCGGGAAACCGTACGAGCAGTACTTC.

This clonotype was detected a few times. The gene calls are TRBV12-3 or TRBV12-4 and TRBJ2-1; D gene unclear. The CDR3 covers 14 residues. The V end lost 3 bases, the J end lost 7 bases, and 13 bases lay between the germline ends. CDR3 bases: TGTGCCAGCAGTTTCTCATATAGCCGGAATGAGCAGTTCTTC. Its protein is CASSFSYSRNEQFF.

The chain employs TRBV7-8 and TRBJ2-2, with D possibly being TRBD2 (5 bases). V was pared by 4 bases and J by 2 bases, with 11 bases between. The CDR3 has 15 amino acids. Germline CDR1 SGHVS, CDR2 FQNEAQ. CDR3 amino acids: CASSSLAKNTGELFF. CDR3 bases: TGTGCCAGCAGCTCGTTAGCGAAAAACACCGGGGAGCTGTTTTTT. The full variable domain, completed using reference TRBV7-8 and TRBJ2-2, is GAGVSQSPRYKVAKRGQDVALRCDPISGHVSLFWYQQALGQGPEFLTYFQNEAQLDKSGLPSDRFFAERPEGSVSTLKIQRTQQEDSAVYLCASSSLAKNTGELFFGEGSRLTVL.

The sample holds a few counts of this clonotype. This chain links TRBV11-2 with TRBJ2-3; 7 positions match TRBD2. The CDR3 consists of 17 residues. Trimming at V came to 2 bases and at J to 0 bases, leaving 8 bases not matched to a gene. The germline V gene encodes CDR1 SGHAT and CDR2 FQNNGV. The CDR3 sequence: CASSLTSSGQSTDTQYF. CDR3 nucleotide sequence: TGTGCCAGCAGCTTAACCTCTAGCGGCCAGAGCACAGATACGCAGTATTTT. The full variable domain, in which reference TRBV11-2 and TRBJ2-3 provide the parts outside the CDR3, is EAGVAQSPRYKIIEKRQSVAFWCNPISGHATLYWYQQILGQGPKLLIQFQNNGVVDDSQLPKDRFSAERLKGVDSTLKIQPAKLEDSAVYLCASSLTSSGQSTDTQYFGPGTRLTVL.

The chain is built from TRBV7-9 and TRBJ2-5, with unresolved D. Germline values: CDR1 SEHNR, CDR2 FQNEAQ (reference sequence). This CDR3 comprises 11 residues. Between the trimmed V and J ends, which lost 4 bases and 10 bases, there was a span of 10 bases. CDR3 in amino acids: CASSSGWDQYF. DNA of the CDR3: TGTGCCAGCAGCTCCGGCTGGGACCAGTACTTC.

The CDR3 DNA is TGTGCCAGCAGTTCCGGGGGAGAAGGGAACTATGGCTACACCTTC. This encodes CASSSGGEGNYGYTF. This chain uses TRBV6-5 with TRBJ1-2; D is perhaps TRBD1 (5 bases). From germline, CDR1 is MNHEY and CDR2 SVGAGI. This CDR3 is built from 15 residues. The V end was cut by 4 bases, the J end by 2 bases, with 14 bases between.